These 19 T cell receptor beta chains share one sample of origin, sequenced in a study of vaccination and CD4 T cells after COVID-19. Treatment: roughly 10-day PBMC culture with coronavirus spike peptide pools or control peptides (ViraFEST assay). Ahead of the COVID-19 pandemic (2011-2018), the CD4+ T cells of the unexposed donor were collected. What these receptors recognize is not known. At the Johns Hopkins FTIC core, DNA taken from cultured CD4+ T cells was sequenced by way of the Oncomine TCR Beta short-read assay. TCRdb ran MiXCR on the PCR reads and lists one entry per CDR3 protein. The table records around 9,500 distinct CDR3 sequences, about 34% of them present only once. Sequenced sample: CD4+ T cells from blood, cultured in vitro. The receptors were gathered from a human donor in good health.

This chain connects TRBV9 to TRBJ2-7; D gene unclear. V was cut by 9 bases and J by 0 bases, with 25 bases left in between. Germline CDR1 and CDR2: SGDLS and YYNGEE. The CDR3 covers 17 residues. CDR3 in DNA: TGTGCCAAGACCCCGGGCGGCCGGGCGAATAGCTCCTACGAGCAGTACTTC. This encodes CAKTPGGRANSSYEQYF.

This chain uses TRBV6-1 with TRBJ1-6, with D unclear. This CDR3 is built from 16 residues. V was cut by 0 bases and J by 5 bases, with 11 bases left in between. Germline values: CDR1 MNHNS, CDR2 SASEGT. The CDR3 bases are TGTGCCAGCAGTGAAGCTGGCCCCCAGCATAATTCACCCCTCCACTTT. It is translated as CASSEAGPQHNSPLHF.

Only a few counts were recorded for this clonotype. The chain couples TRBV6-4 to TRBJ1-1; a possible D gene is TRBD1 (5 bases). V was shortened by 4 bases and J by 1 base, with 10 bases between the two germline ends. CDR1 MRHNA and CDR2 SNTAGT come from the germline V gene. CDR3 length: 14 amino acids. The CDR3 DNA reads TGTGCCAGCAGTGCGGGCGGGGCGAACACTGAAGCTTTCTTT. Amino acids: CASSAGGANTEAFF.

V gene TRBV7-3 combines with J gene TRBJ1-1; 8 bases line up with TRBD1. Per germline, CDR1 SGHTA and CDR2 FQGTGA. J gave up 5 bases and V 5 bases, and 13 bases lay outside the gene matches. This CDR3 is built from 16 residues. Here the CDR3 reads CASSPETGARRTEAFF. For the CDR3, the DNA is TGTGCCAGCAGCCCCGAGACAGGGGCCAGGCGGACTGAAGCTTTCTTT.

J is TRBJ1-1 and V is TRBV5-1; D perhaps matches TRBD1 (5 bases). Germline-derived CDR1 and CDR2 are SGHRS and YFSETQ. Between the trimmed V and J ends, which lost 4 bases and 6 bases, there was a span of 16 bases. The CDR3 totals 14 residues. The CDR3 sequence is CASSDGTVRAEAFF. CDR3 bases: TGCGCCAGCAGCGACGGGACTGTGAGAGCTGAAGCTTTCTTT. Combining the CDR3 with reference TRBV5-1 and TRBJ1-1 gives the whole variable domain KAGVTQTPRYLIKTRGQQVTLSCSPISGHRSVSWYQQTPGQGLQFLFEYFSETQRNKGNFPGRFSGRQFSNSRSEMNVSTLELGDSALYLCASSDGTVRAEAFFGQGTRLTVV.

The genes are TRBV20-1 and TRBJ1-2; no reliable D call. V was clipped by 0 bases and J by 2 bases, with 13 bases between them. The CDR3 loop spans 15 amino acids. Germline CDR1 and CDR2: DFQATT and SNEGSKA (reference sequence). CDR3 coding DNA: TGCAGTGCTAGAGATCGTCTGTCTCCGAACTATGGCTACACCTTC. Protein sequence: CSARDRLSPNYGYTF.

This clonotype is judged medium-sized (0.01 to 0.1%). The chain recombines TRBV21-1 with TRBJ1-5. TRBV21-1 is tagged as a pseudogene. The length of the CDR3 is 10 residues. The DNA of the CDR3 is TGTGCCAGCAGCAGAAGGGCCCAGCATTTT. This translates into CASSRRAQHF.

This clonotype was observed a few times. The chain is built from TRBV7-8 and TRBJ1-5; no reliable D call. The CDR3 consists of 13 residues. Looked up from germline, CDR1 is SGHVS and CDR2 is FQNEAQ. V was cut by 6 bases and J by 6 bases, with 12 bases left in between. CDR3 in amino acids: CASRVRASQPQHF. The CDR3, as DNA: TGTGCCAGCAGGGTTAGAGCTAGTCAGCCCCAGCATTTT.

This clonotype was seen a handful of times. The rearrangement joins TRBV20-1 to TRBJ2-1, with 10 bases identical to TRBD1. Germline CDR1 is DFQATT and CDR2 is SNEGSKA (reference sequence). CDR3 size: 15 residues. Trimming cost V 0 bases and J 2 bases; bases outside gene matches: 1. The DNA of the CDR3 is TGCAGTGCTAGAGAGGACAGGGGGACCTACAATGAGCAGTTCTTC. This translates into CSAREDRGTYNEQFF.

The rearrangement joins TRBV29-1 to TRBJ2-1, with 12 bases that match TRBD2. This CDR3 comprises 13 residues. With 6 bases clipped from V and 7 bases from J, the junction kept 4 bases outside the gene matches. Germline values: CDR1 SQVTM, CDR2 ANQGSEA. CDR3 nucleotides: TGCAGCGTCGAGGGACTAGCGGGTAATGAGCAGTTCTTC. Protein product: CSVEGLAGNEQFF.

Only a few counts were recorded for this clonotype. The rearrangement joins TRBV7-9 to TRBJ1-5; unclear D gene. Looked up from germline, CDR1 is SEHNR and CDR2 is FQNEAQ (reference sequence). This CDR3 is built from 11 residues. V was clipped by 8 bases and J by 5 bases, with 7 bases between them. The CDR3 loop is CASGLDQPQHF. The CDR3 bases are TGTGCCAGCGGGCTGGATCAGCCCCAGCATTTT. The full variable domain, with the rest looked up from reference TRBV7-9 and TRBJ1-5, is DTGVSQNPRHKITKRGQNVTFRCDPISEHNRLYWYRQTLGQGPEFLTYFQNEAQLEKSRLLSDRFSAERPKGSFSTLEIQRTEQGDSAMYLCASGLDQPQHFGDGTRLSIL.

This clonotype turned up a few times. The V call is TRBV7-3, the J call TRBJ1-1; D is unresolved. CDR3 length: 13 residues. The germline gives CDR1 SGHTA, CDR2 FQGTGA. Trimming took off 2 bases at V and 1 base at J, with 5 bases between the two ends. The CDR3 coding sequence is TGTGCCAGCAGCTTATCACAGAACACTGAAGCTTTCTTT. As protein: CASSLSQNTEAFF.

CDR3 coding DNA: TGTGCCACAAGCCCCCAGGAGGAGACCCAGTACTTC. Protein product: CATSPQEETQYF. The chain joins TRBV2 to TRBJ2-5, with D unresolved. The germline V gene has CDR1 SNHLY and CDR2 FYNNEI. The CDR3 sequence is 12 residues long. V lost 10 bases, J lost 5 bases, and 14 bases lay in between. Full variable domain (missing parts from reference TRBV2 and TRBJ2-5): EPEVTQTPSHQVTQMGQEVILRCVPISNHLYFYWYRQILGQKVEFLVSFYNNEISEKSEIFDDQFSVERPDGSNFTLKIRSTKLEDSAMYFCATSPQEETQYFGPGTRLLVL.

The chain joins TRBV5-1 to TRBJ1-1; no reliable D call. The V end lost 0 bases, the J end lost 0 bases, and 3 bases lay between the germline ends. The CDR3 loop spans 13 amino acids. The V gene's germline CDR1 is SGHRS and CDR2 YFSETQ. The CDR3 sequence: CASSLGMNTEAFF. In DNA, the CDR3 is TGCGCCAGCAGCTTGGGAATGAACACTGAAGCTTTCTTT.

V usage is TRBV6-1 and J usage is TRBJ2-7, with 10 bases identical to TRBD2. Germline V lookup: CDR1 MNHNS, CDR2 SASEGT. V dropped 4 bases and J dropped 2; count of bases not matched to a gene: 5. The CDR3 has 15 residues. CDR3 loop: CASSVLAGSPYEQYF. The CDR3 DNA follows: TGTGCCAGCAGTGTACTAGCGGGGAGTCCCTACGAGCAGTACTTC.

This clonotype was seen only a few times. V and J are TRBV19 and TRBJ1-1; D unresolved. The CDR3 is 15 residues long. Germline V CDR1 and CDR2: LNHDA, SQIVND (reference sequence). V lost 5 bases and J 1 base, leaving 14 bases between the germline ends. The CDR3 sequence is CASSEVSAENTEAFF. CDR3 coding DNA: TGTGCCAGTAGTGAGGTTTCGGCCGAGAACACTGAAGCTTTCTTT.

V gene TRBV12-3 or TRBV12-4 combines with J gene TRBJ1-1; D not resolved. CDR3 length: 14 residues. V lost 5 bases to trimming and J lost 0 bases, with 10 bases between them. CDR3 nucleotide sequence: TGTGCCAGCAGTACCGGACCTCTGAACACTGAAGCTTTCTTT. Protein: CASSTGPLNTEAFF.

A few counts support this clonotype. The gene calls are TRBV5-4 and TRBJ2-3; 8 bases map to TRBD2. V shed 4 bases, J shed 1 base, and the junction held 5 bases outside the gene matches. Germline V gene lookup returns CDR1 SGHNT and CDR2 YYREEE (reference sequence). CDR3 length: 15 residues. Here the CDR3 DNA reads TGTGCCAGCAGCCCACAACTAGCGGGCACAGATACGCAGTATTTT. Translated: CASSPQLAGTDTQYF. The whole variable domain, remainder taken from reference TRBV5-4 and TRBJ2-3, is ETGVTQSPTHLIKTRGQQVTLRCSSQSGHNTVSWYQQALGQGPQFIFQYYREEENGRGNFPPRFSGLQFPNYSSELNVNALELDDSALYLCASSPQLAGTDTQYFGPGTRLTVL.

The chain has TRBV20-1 and TRBJ2-3, with 7 bases fitting TRBD2. CDR1 and CDR2 from the germline V gene are DFQATT and SNEGSKA (reference sequence). This CDR3 contains 14 residues. The junction had 9 bases not matched to a gene; V was cut back by 3 bases and J by 6 bases. The CDR3 loop reads CSASTRGVGDTQYF. CDR3 bases: TGCAGTGCTAGCACCCGGGGGGTTGGGGATACGCAGTATTTT.